Below are 21 T cell receptor beta chains sequenced from a single sample in a study of CD8 T cells in ankylosing spondylitis. TCRdb re-called the 5' RACE reads through MiXCR, storing one row per CDR3 protein. The sample holds approximately 300,000 distinct CDR3 sequences, about 20% seen once. The sequenced material came from blood, either unsorted or a sorted T cell fraction (not recorded which). Every receptor here comes from a female donor with ankylosing spondylitis or in good health (not recorded which).

The chain combines TRBV20-1 with TRBJ2-7; the D gene is possibly TRBD2 (6 bases). The germline CDR1 and CDR2 sequences are DFQATT and SNEGSKA (reference sequence). The CDR3 extends over 12 amino acids. V was trimmed by 5 bases and J by 4 bases, leaving 12 bases between them. The chain's CDR3 is CSAGDSPYEQYF. As DNA, the CDR3 is TGCAGTGCTGGGGACTCTCCTTACGAGCAGTACTTC.

This clonotype was seen just once. V usage is TRBV20-1 and J usage is TRBJ2-7; possible D gene TRBD2, 5 bases. The CDR3 length is 13 residues. CDR1 and CDR2 (germline): DFQATT, SNEGSKA (reference sequence). Trimming took 6 bases from V and 0 from J, leaving 12 bases between them. The CDR3 spells CSAQRSFSYEQYF. The CDR3 coding sequence is TGCAGTGCCCAGCGGTCTTTCTCCTACGAGCAGTACTTC.

The rearrangement links TRBV12-3 or TRBV12-4 to TRBJ2-7; the match to TRBD2 covers 10 bases. This CDR3 contains 14 residues. With 5 bases clipped from V and 6 bases from J, the junction kept 7 bases outside the gene matches. In DNA, the CDR3 is TGTGCCAGCAGTCCGGGACTAGCGAGCACCGAGCAGTACTTC. Translating gives CASSPGLASTEQYF.

As concerns this clonotype: A much larger clone sits a single nucleotide away, making a read error possible. The chain has TRBV4-3 and TRBJ2-1; a possible D gene is TRBD2 (6 bases). The germline gives CDR1 LGHNA, CDR2 YSLEER. The CDR3 covers 15 residues. Trimming pared 5 bases from V and 9 bases from J, leaving 20 bases between. The CDR3 here is CASSKLLAVGGEQFF. DNA of the CDR3: TGCGCCAGCAGCAAACTTTTAGCGGTTGGGGGTGAGCAGTTCTTC.

This clonotype was detected a few times. This chain links TRBV20-1 with TRBJ2-7, with TRBD1 matching over 7 bases. There are 13 residues in the CDR3. Germline lookup yields CDR1 DFQATT and CDR2 SNEGSKA (reference sequence). The V segment lost 7 bases and the J segment 3 bases; nucleotides outside the gene matches: 9. The CDR3 protein is CSVWDSPFYEQYF. The CDR3 DNA is TGCAGTGTTTGGGACAGTCCTTTCTACGAGCAGTACTTC.

This clonotype has more than one count but fewer than ten. The V and J genes are TRBV6-1 and TRBJ2-7; the D gene is possibly TRBD1 (6 bases). Germline V lookup: CDR1 MNHNS, CDR2 SASEGT. With 5 bases removed from V and 5 bases from J, the gap between germline ends came to 19 bases. The CDR3 spans 15 residues. The CDR3 DNA is TGTGCCAGCAGTACCTTTAGGGGGATACTCCACGAGCAGTACTTC. It encodes CASSTFRGILHEQYF.

This clonotype was seen only a few times. V gene TRBV20-1 combines with J gene TRBJ1-1; tentative D call: TRBD1 (5 bases). The germline gives CDR1 DFQATT, CDR2 SNEGSKA (reference sequence). V dropped 0 bases and J dropped 1 base, with 9 bases sitting between them. CDR3 length equals 14 residues. CDR3 sequence (DNA): TGCAGTGCTAGAGATGCCAGGGCGAACACTGAAGCTTTCTTT. Translated: CSARDARANTEAFF.

This clonotype was seen a handful of times. The gene calls are TRBV7-9 and TRBJ1-1, with a weak D call TRBD1 (6 bases). V was clipped by 5 bases and J by 0 bases, with 13 bases between them. Germline V gives CDR1 SEHNR, CDR2 FQNEAQ (reference sequence). The length of the CDR3 is 15 residues. In DNA, the CDR3 is TGTGCCAGCAGCAGCGGACAGCCCATGAACACTGAAGCTTTCTTT. Amino acids: CASSSGQPMNTEAFF.

The V gene is TRBV5-1, the J gene TRBJ2-2; 9 positions agree with TRBD1. Germline CDR1 and CDR2: SGHRS and YFSETQ. The CDR3 totals 15 residues. With V trimmed by 0 bases and J by 5 bases, 2 bases remained unmatched. CDR3 region: CASSLGDRGTGELFF. CDR3 DNA sequence: TGCGCCAGCAGCTTGGGCGACAGGGGGACCGGGGAGCTGTTTTTT.

A few counts support this clonotype. The CDR3 region has the DNA TGCGCCAGCAGCGCATGGACGGCCTCCGAAAAACTGTTTTTT. It encodes CASSAWTASEKLFF. The chain employs TRBV5-1 and TRBJ1-4; D remains unclear. The CDR3 contains 14 residues. Germline CDR1 is SGHRS and CDR2 is YFSETQ. Trimming took off 4 bases at V and 8 bases at J, with 15 bases between the two ends.

V gene TRBV20-1 combines with J gene TRBJ2-1; no definite D call. The CDR3 sequence is 15 residues long. V dropped 0 bases and J dropped 7 bases, with 16 bases sitting between them. The V gene's germline CDR1 is DFQATT and CDR2 SNEGSKA (reference sequence). This CDR3 reads CSARDNRGIPNEQFF. The CDR3 nucleotides are TGCAGTGCTAGAGATAATAGAGGAATTCCAAATGAGCAGTTCTTC.

As regards this clonotype: In this CDR3 the conserved last residue, phenylalanine or tryptophan, is missing, so a read error is likely. The CDR3 spells CASSLVLSARDEQFL. CDR3 sequence (DNA): TGTGCCAGCAGCTTAGTATTGTCCGCCCGGGATGAGCAGTTCCTC. The V call is TRBV7-9, the J call TRBJ2-1; D call uncertain. V gave up 1 base and J gave up 8 bases, with 15 bases separating them. Germline V CDR1 and CDR2: SEHNR, FQNEAQ (reference sequence). The CDR3 is 15 residues long.

This clonotype was seen only a few times. The chain couples TRBV5-1 to TRBJ2-1, with D maybe TRBD2 (6 bases). CDR1 and CDR2 from the germline V gene are SGHRS and YFSETQ. This CDR3 is 14 amino acids long. Trimming removed 0 bases from V and 6 bases from J, with 10 bases in between. CDR3 in amino acids: CASSLGGLTNEQFF. CDR3 coding DNA: TGCGCCAGCAGCTTGGGGGGACTCACCAATGAGCAGTTCTTC.

This clonotype was recorded a few times. The rearrangement joins TRBV7-2 to TRBJ2-7; a possible D gene is TRBD1 (7 bases). Trimming shortened V by 2 bases and J by 5 bases, and 13 bases separated the two germline ends. CDR1 SGHTA and CDR2 FQGNSA come from the germline V gene. The CDR3 length is 14 residues. The CDR3 DNA reads as TGTGCCAGCAGCTTAAGGAGGGGGCAAGACGAGCAGTACTTC. Translated: CASSLRRGQDEQYF.

This clonotype turned up a few times. This chain links TRBV2 with TRBJ2-1; D is uncertain. This CDR3 contains 11 residues. CDR1 and CDR2 (germline): SNHLY, FYNNEI. Trimming removed 7 bases at V and 6 bases at J, with 7 bases between. CDR3 sequence: CASKDLNEQFF. For the CDR3, the DNA is TGTGCCAGCAAGGACCTCAATGAGCAGTTCTTC.

At least ten counts were recorded for this clonotype. The chain couples TRBV20-1 to TRBJ2-1; D may match TRBD1 or TRBD2 (5 bases each). In germline, CDR1 is DFQATT, CDR2 SNEGSKA (reference sequence). The germline V and J ends were trimmed by 4 bases and 8 bases, with 18 bases remaining between them. This CDR3 has 14 residues. The CDR3 sequence is CSANLQGPVHEQFF. The CDR3 bases are TGCAGTGCTAACCTCCAGGGACCCGTCCATGAGCAGTTCTTC.

Only one count was recorded for this clonotype. This may come from a read error, since a much larger clone is one base off. This CDR3 fails to terminate in the conserved phenylalanine or tryptophan, so it likely reflects a read error. This sequence joins TRBV28 and TRBJ2-3; the D is unclear. This CDR3 is built from 14 residues. Trimming left V 5 bases short and J 1 base short, with 10 bases between. The V gene's germline CDR1 is MDHEN and CDR2 SYDVKM. DNA for the CDR3: TGTGCCAGCAGTCCCCTGGCCCGCACAGATACGCAGTATTGT. It specifies CASSPLARTDTQYC.

The V gene is TRBV6-1, the J gene TRBJ1-4, with D maybe TRBD1 (5 bases). V was cut by 7 bases and J by 4 bases, with 13 bases left in between. The CDR3 has 14 amino acids. Germline CDR1 is MNHNS and CDR2 is SASEGT. This CDR3 is CASNKGAVNEKLFF. For the CDR3, the DNA is TGTGCCAGCAACAAAGGGGCAGTTAATGAAAAACTGTTTTTT.

This clonotype came up a few times. The chain uses TRBV10-3 and TRBJ2-2; 8 positions match TRBD2. Trimming took 4 bases from V and 0 from J; bases not matched to a gene: 7. Per germline, CDR1 ENHRY and CDR2 SYGVKD. CDR3 length: 17 residues. The CDR3 loop is CAISGYMREANTGELFF. CDR3 bases: TGTGCCATCAGTGGGTATATGCGGGAGGCGAACACCGGGGAGCTGTTTTTT.

This clonotype was found a few times. J is TRBJ1-1 and V is TRBV20-1; tentatively, D is TRBD1 (6 bases). V lost 3 bases and J 7 bases, leaving 9 bases between the germline ends. There are 11 residues in the CDR3. From germline, CDR1 is DFQATT and CDR2 SNEGSKA (reference sequence). In DNA, the CDR3 is TGCAGTGCTAGTTTACAGGGTGAAGCTTTCTTT. This encodes CSASLQGEAFF.

This rearrangement joins TRBV11-2 to TRBJ2-3, with 11 bases fitting TRBD2. The CDR3 loop spans 17 amino acids. Germline V gene sequence: CDR1 SGHAT, CDR2 FQNNGV. V lost 1 base to trimming and J lost 6 bases; unmatched junction nucleotides: 9. As DNA, the CDR3 is TGTGCCAGCAGCTTAGGATTAGCGGGAGGGCCAGGGGATACGCAGTATTTT. Translation gives CASSLGLAGGPGDTQYF. The variable domain in full, with the rest retrieved from reference TRBV11-2 and TRBJ2-3, is EAGVAQSPRYKIIEKRQSVAFWCNPISGHATLYWYQQILGQGPKLLIQFQNNGVVDDSQLPKDRFSAERLKGVDSTLKIQPAKLEDSAVYLCASSLGLAGGPGDTQYFGPGTRLTVL.